Here is one TCR beta chain with its context. Its antigen is undetermined. The data originate from a study of persistence of HIV-infected CD4 T cells. Study-wide context: Donors had been on suppressive ART for a median of approximately eight years.

The stimulus was an HIV-1 Gag 15-mer peptide pool, 0.85 to 1 ug/peptide/mL. CD40L-negative CD69-negative CD45RO-high memory CD4+ T cells were sorted as populations depleted of antigen-responding cells. Sequencing used immunoSEQ version 4 in survey mode. Each sample used up to about 1 ug genomic DNA diluted to around 9.9 ng/uL. Using immunoSEQ multiplex PCR, the repertoire was profiled, and TCRdb retains in-frame clones only, with some absent. Of roughly 32,000 clones listed, approximately 80% are singletons. Study-wide results and limits: Compared with CD3/CD28-stimulated cells, CMV- and Gag-responding cells showed lower TCRbeta richness.

This specimen was CD4+ T cells sorted from PBMCs after roughly 18-hour stimulation, taken from a patient who received antiretroviral therapy. The receptor was isolated from an adult woman with HIV who was CMV-seropositive.

CDR3 bases: TGTGCCAGCAGCTTGAGGGGTTACATCTATGAAAAACTGTTTTTT. The encoded protein is CASSLRGYIYEKLFF. The V gene is TRBV5-6, the J gene TRBJ1-4; D may be TRBD1 (5 bases). Germline V lookup: CDR1 SGHDT, CDR2 YYEEEE. V was trimmed by 1 base and J by 6 bases, leaving 13 bases between them. The CDR3 runs to 15 residues.